This T cell receptor beta chain came from a study of CD8+ T cells in alopecia areata. In the case of this clone: As yet, its antigen is unknown.

Study-wide findings and caveats: Clonality in lesional scalp, especially alopecia totalis/universalis, exceeded that of normal scalp. Between patients, shared TCR sequences were less clear than in mice. This was possibly due in part to HLA diversity in the patient population.

V lost 6 bases and J lost 7; bases outside the gene matches: 6. The germline CDR1 and CDR2 sequences are MNHEY and SMNVEV (reference sequence). The CDR3 runs to 13 residues. RNA was extracted and reverse transcribed into cDNA as the sequencing template. The table came from immunoSEQ multiplex PCR; TCRdb's copy has only in-frame clones and leaves some out. Found here are some 170,000 clones, around 64% of them singletons; the top ten hold approximately 10%. This receptor was identified in a human donor with alopecia areata. The chain has TRBV27 and TRBJ1-2; 9 nucleotides align to TRBD1. Sequencing was performed on CD8+ T cells sorted from blood, taken at week 0. The CDR3 region has the DNA TGTGCCAGCAGCCCGGGACAGGGTGGTGGCTACACCTTC. Its translation is CASSPGQGGGYTF.